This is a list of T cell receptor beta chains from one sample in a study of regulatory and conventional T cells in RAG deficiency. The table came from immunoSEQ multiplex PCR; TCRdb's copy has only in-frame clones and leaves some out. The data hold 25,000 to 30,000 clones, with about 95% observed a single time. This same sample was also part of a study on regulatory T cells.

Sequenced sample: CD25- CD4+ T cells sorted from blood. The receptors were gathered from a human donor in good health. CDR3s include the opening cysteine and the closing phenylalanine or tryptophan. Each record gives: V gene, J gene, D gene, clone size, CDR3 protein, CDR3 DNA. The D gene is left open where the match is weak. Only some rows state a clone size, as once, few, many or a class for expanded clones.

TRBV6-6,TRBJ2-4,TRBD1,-,CASSPGQGAVKNIQYF,TGTGCCAGCAGCCCCGGACAGGGGGCGGTCAAAAACATTCAGTACTTC
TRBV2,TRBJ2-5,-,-,CASSEAGGAETQYF,TGTGCCAGCAGTGAAGCAGGGGGGGCCGAGACCCAGTACTTC
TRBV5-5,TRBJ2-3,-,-,CASSWRTPTSTDTQYF,TGTGCCAGCAGCTGGCGGACTCCGACTAGCACAGATACGCAGTATTTT
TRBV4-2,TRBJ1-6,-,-,CASSQGEGTPYNSPLHF,TGTGCCAGCAGCCAAGGGGAGGGGACCCCCTATAATTCCCCCCTCCACTTT
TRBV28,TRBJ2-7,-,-,CASSPVGGPYEQYF,TGTGCCAGCAGCCCGGTCGGGGGGCCCTACGAGCAGTACTTC
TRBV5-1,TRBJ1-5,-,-,CASSPRGSPNQPQHF,TGCGCCAGCAGCCCGCGGGGCAGCCCAAATCAGCCCCAGCATTTT
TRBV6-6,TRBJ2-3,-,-,CASSRGFPSTDTQYF,TGTGCCAGCAGTCGCGGCTTCCCTAGCACAGATACGCAGTATTTT
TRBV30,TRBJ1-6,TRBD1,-,CAWTFPRDRFYNSPLHF,TGTGCCTGGACGTTCCCTAGGGACAGGTTCTATAATTCACCCCTCCACTTT
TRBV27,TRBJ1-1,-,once,CASSLSPGRGTEAFF,TGTGCCAGCAGTTTATCGCCAGGCAGGGGCACTGAAGCTTTCTTT
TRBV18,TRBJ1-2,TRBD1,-,CASSPPTTGGKGGYTF,TGTGCCAGCTCACCACCCACGACAGGGGGCAAAGGTGGCTACACCTTC
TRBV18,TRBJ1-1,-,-,CASSRPGRKDTEAFF,TGTGCCAGCTCACGCCCAGGGAGGAAGGACACTGAAGCTTTCTTT
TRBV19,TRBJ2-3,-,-,CASSMGREDTQYF,TGTGCCAGTAGTATGGGCAGGGAGGACACGCAGTATTTT
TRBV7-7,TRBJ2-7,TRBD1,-,CASSPEGTGGYEQYF,TGTGCCAGCAGCCCCGAGGGGACAGGGGGCTACGAGCAGTACTTC
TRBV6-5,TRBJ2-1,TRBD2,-,CASSWTSGPLYNEQFF,TGTGCCAGCAGTTGGACTAGCGGGCCCCTCTACAATGAGCAGTTCTTC
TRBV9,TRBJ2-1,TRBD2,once,CASSVGGTISYNEQFF,TGTGCCAGCAGCGTAGGAGGGACTATCTCCTACAATGAGCAGTTCTTC
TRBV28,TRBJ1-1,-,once,CASSLLQGAAFF,TGTGCCAGCAGTTTATTACAGGGAGCGGCTTTCTTT
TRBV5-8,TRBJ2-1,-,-,CASSSRRRQSYNEQFF,TGTGCCAGCAGCTCCCGCCGAAGACAGTCCTACAATGAGCAGTTCTTC
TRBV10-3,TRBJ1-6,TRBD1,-,CAISDHPGQGNSPLHF,TGTGCCATCAGCGACCACCCGGGACAGGGGAATTCACCCCTCCACTTT
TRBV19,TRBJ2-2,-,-,CASSPGGGTGELFF,TGTGCCAGTAGTCCAGGGGGAGGAACCGGGGAGCTGTTTTTT
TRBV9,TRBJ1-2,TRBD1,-,CASSGGGVRTGLGGYTF,TGTGCCAGCAGCGGAGGAGGAGTTCGGACAGGGCTCGGTGGCTACACCTTC
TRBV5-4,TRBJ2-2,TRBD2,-,CASSLAGGMNTGELFF,TGTGCCAGCAGCTTGGCCGGGGGGATGAACACCGGGGAGCTGTTTTTT
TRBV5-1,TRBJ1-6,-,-,CASSTAAAYNSPLHF,TGCGCCAGCAGTACGGCGGCAGCTTATAATTCACCCCTCCACTTT
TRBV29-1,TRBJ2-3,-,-,CSVDKGGSWDTQYF,TGCAGCGTTGATAAGGGGGGGAGCTGGGATACGCAGTATTTT
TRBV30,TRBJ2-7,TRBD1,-,CAWSADRVYEQYF,TGTGCCTGGAGTGCAGACAGGGTCTACGAGCAGTACTTC
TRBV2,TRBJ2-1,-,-,CASSVWRGPSYNEQFF,TGTGCCAGCAGTGTCTGGCGGGGGCCCTCCTACAATGAGCAGTTCTTC
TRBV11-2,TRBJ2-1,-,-,CASSTRTGQTSRGNEQFF,TGTGCCAGCAGCACCCGGACCGGACAGACGTCTCGGGGCAATGAGCAGTTCTTC
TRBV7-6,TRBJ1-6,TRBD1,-,CASSSPNRGRLNSPLHF,TGTGCCAGCAGCTCCCCAAACAGGGGGCGGCTAAATTCACCCCTCCACTTT
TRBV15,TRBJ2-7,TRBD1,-,CATSRVGTGSYEQYF,TGTGCCACCAGCAGAGTCGGGACAGGATCCTACGAGCAGTACTTC
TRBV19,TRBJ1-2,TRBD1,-,CASSTGQGLRFNYTF,TGTGCCAGTAGTACCGGACAGGGGTTGAGATTCAACTACACCTTC
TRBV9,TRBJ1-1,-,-,CASSVTVNTEAFF,TGTGCCAGCAGCGTAACAGTTAACACTGAAGCTTTCTTT
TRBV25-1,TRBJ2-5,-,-,CASSEPLQGRETQYF,TGTGCCAGCAGTGAACCGCTACAGGGAAGAGAGACCCAGTACTTC
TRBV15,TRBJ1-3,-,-,CATSRDPGAGNTIYF,TGTGCCACCAGCAGAGACCCGGGAGCTGGAAACACCATATATTTT
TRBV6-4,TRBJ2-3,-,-,CASSDLAADTQYF,TGTGCCAGCAGTGACTTGGCAGCAGATACGCAGTATTTT
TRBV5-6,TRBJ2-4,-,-,CASSSPGNQNIQYF,TGTGCCAGCAGCTCACCGGGGAATCAAAACATTCAGTACTTC
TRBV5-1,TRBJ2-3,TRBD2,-,CASSLVAGDADTQYF,TGCGCCAGCAGCTTGGTAGCGGGGGACGCAGATACGCAGTATTTT
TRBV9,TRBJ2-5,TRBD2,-,CASSVGAGGGETQYF,TGTGCCAGCAGCGTGGGAGCGGGGGGAGGAGAGACCCAGTACTTC
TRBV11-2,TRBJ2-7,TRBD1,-,CASSFPGQGDHEQYF,TGTGCCAGCAGCTTCCCGGGACAGGGGGACCACGAGCAGTACTTC